This T cell receptor (beta chain) came from a study of beta chain features in type 1 diabetes. Study in general: On cell yields, gender and age, patients and healthy donors were similar.

This clone was observed a handful of times. Antigen specificity is unknown. Germline V CDR1 and CDR2: SGHTA, FQGNSA. Trimming cost V 5 bases and J 13 bases; bases outside gene matches: 9. The CDR3 is 12 residues long. Investigators reverse transcribed all isolated RNA, so they sequenced expressed TCRB transcripts. Assay used: immunoSEQ multiplex PCR; TCRdb lists only in-frame clones, some missing. The sample carries around 200,000 clones, around an eighth recorded once. General study points: Moderate yet significant TCRB CDR3 shortening was seen in Type 1 diabetes patients in all four CD4+ subsets.

This chain connects TRBV7-2 to TRBJ2-7; 9 bases fit TRBD1. This receptor was obtained from a woman aged 18-29 years in good health. Specimen: central memory CD4+ T cells from blood. The CDR3: CASSQSRDRAYF. The CDR3 coding sequence is TGTGCCAGCAGCCAAAGCCGGGACAGGGCATACTTC.